This TCR beta chain was identified in a study of graft-versus-host responses after intestinal transplantation. About this clone itself: Its specificity is not known.

CDR3 length: 14 amino acids. V lost 8 bases, J lost 0 bases, and 11 bases lay in between. Germline loops: CDR1 MNHEY, CDR2 SVGAGI. Sequencing was performed with immunoSEQ multiplex PCR; in TCRdb, only in-frame clones are kept and a portion is missing. The data show fewer than 120,000 clones, roughly 95% seen once. The genes are TRBV6-5 and TRBJ2-4, with D unclear. The sequencing here drew on unstimulated CD8+ T cells sorted from spleen or lymph node cells, taken before intestinal transplant. This sequence was found in a human donor who received an intestinal transplant. Here the CDR3 DNA reads TGTGCCAGCGTCGATGGGTTAGCCAAAAACATTCAGTACTTC. Residues: CASVDGLAKNIQYF.